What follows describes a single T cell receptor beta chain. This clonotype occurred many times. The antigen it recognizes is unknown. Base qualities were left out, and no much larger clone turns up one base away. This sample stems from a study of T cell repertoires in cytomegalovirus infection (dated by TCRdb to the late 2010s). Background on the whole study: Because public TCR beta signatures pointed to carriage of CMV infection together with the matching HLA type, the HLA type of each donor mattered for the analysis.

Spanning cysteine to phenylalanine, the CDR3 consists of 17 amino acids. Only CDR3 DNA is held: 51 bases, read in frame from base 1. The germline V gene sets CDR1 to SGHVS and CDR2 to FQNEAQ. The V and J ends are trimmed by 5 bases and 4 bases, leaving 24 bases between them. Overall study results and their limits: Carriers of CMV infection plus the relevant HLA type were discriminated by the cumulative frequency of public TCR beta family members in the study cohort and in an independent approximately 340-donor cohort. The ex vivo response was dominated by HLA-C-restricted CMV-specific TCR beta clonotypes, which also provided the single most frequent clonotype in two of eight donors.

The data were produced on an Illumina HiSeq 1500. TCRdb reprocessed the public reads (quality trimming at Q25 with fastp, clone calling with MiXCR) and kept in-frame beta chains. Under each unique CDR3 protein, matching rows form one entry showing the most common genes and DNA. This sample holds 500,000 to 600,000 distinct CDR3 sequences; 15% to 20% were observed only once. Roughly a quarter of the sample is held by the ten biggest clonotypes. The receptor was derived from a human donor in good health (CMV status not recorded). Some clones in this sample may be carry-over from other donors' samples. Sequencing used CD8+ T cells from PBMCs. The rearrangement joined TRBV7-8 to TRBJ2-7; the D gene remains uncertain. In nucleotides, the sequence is TGTGCCAGCAGCCCACCCCAATCGGGCCTCTTGATATACGAGCAGTACTTC. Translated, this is CASSPPQSGLLIYEQYF. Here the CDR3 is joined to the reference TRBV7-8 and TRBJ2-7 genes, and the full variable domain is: GAGVSQSPRYKVAKRGQDVALRCDPISGHVSLFWYQQALGQGPEFLTYFQNEAQLDKSGLPSDRFFAERPEGSVSTLKIQRTQQEDSAVYLCASSPPQSGLLIYEQYFGPGTRLTVT.